These 12 T cell receptor beta chains came from one sample sequenced in a study of glioma-infiltrating T cells. Amplification of TCR alpha and beta CDR3 regions from RNA used iRepertoire nested multiplex PCR. TCRdb reprocessed the multiplex PCR reads via MiXCR and lists one record per CDR3 protein. The sample lists 84,000 or so distinct CDR3 sequences, less than 30% occurring once. Sequenced input: glioma tissue, nonneoplastic brain tissue, or PBMCs (not recorded which). These receptors were collected from a human donor with low-grade glioma or glioblastoma, undergoing nonglioma brain surgery, or in good health (not recorded which).

This clonotype was counted at least ten times. The chain combines TRBV20-1 with TRBJ1-5; 9 bases fit TRBD1. Germline CDR1 reads DFQATT; CDR2 reads SNEGSKA (reference sequence). The J segment lost 4 bases and the V segment lost 0 bases, leaving 7 bases of the junction unmatched. CDR3 length: 16 residues. The CDR3 region is CSARDAPGTGNQPQHF. CDR3 coding DNA: TGCAGTGCTAGAGATGCACCCGGGACAGGGAATCAGCCCCAGCATTTT.

To note about this clonotype: This may come from a read error, since a much larger clone is one base off. The chain is built from TRBV6-6 and TRBJ1-3, with a weak D call TRBD1 (5 bases). Trimming cost V 2 bases and J 0 bases, with 14 bases left between them. CDR1 and CDR2 (germline): MNHNY, SVGAGI (reference sequence). The CDR3 runs to 17 residues. The CDR3 spells CASSYRHGGSSGNTIYF. CDR3 nucleotide sequence: TGTGCCAGCAGTTACCGCCATGGGGGAAGCTCTGGAAACACCATATATTTT.

This clonotype was detected many times. This rearrangement joins TRBV27 to TRBJ1-2, with a tentative D call TRBD1 (5 bases). The CDR3 sequence is 12 residues long. Between the trimmed V and J ends, which lost 6 bases and 6 bases, there was a span of 11 bases. The germline gives CDR1 MNHEY, CDR2 SMNVEV (reference sequence). The CDR3 loop is CASSALGDGYTF. CDR3 bases: TGTGCCAGCAGCGCGTTGGGGGATGGCTACACCTTC.

About this clonotype: A much larger clone differs by one base, so this may be a read error. This chain joins TRBV3-1 and TRBJ1-1; 10 bases fit TRBD1. The germline V gene has CDR1 LGHDT and CDR2 YNNKEL (reference sequence). CDR3 length equals 18 residues. Trimming removed 4 bases from V and 1 base from J; junction bases left unmatched: 12. In DNA, the CDR3 is TGTGCCAGCAGCCGACGATTGACAGGGGGCGGGGGGAACACTGAAGCTTTCTTT. Residues: CASSRRLTGGGGNTEAFF.

This chain joins TRBV15 and TRBJ2-6; perhaps TRBD2 as D (5 bases). The CDR3 is 16 residues long. Trimming shortened V by 1 base and J by 2 bases, and 9 bases separated the two germline ends. Germline V gene sequence: CDR1 LNHNV, CDR2 YYDKDF (reference sequence). The CDR3 coding sequence is TGTGCCACCAGCAGAGTTGGGGAGACTGGGGCCAACGTCCTGACTTTC. Its protein is CATSRVGETGANVLTF.

The V and J genes are TRBV4-2 and TRBJ2-7; D is perhaps TRBD1 (6 bases). The CDR3 consists of 18 residues. Germline V CDR1 and CDR2: LGHNA, YNFKEQ. V was cut by 3 bases and J by 2 bases, with 23 bases left in between. CDR3 sequence reads: CASSQGKTNWDTAYEQYF. In DNA form, the CDR3 reads TGTGCCAGCAGCCAGGGTAAGACAAATTGGGACACAGCCTACGAGCAGTACTTC.

Relative to its sample, this clonotype is medium-sized. CDR3 in amino acids: CASRADTQYF. CDR3 coding DNA: TGTGCCAGCAGAGCAGATACGCAGTATTTT. The chain links TRBV6-2 or TRBV6-3 to TRBJ2-3; no firm D call. This CDR3 is built from 10 residues. The ends were cut back, 6 bases at V and 4 bases at J, with 2 bases in the middle. Germline CDR1 and CDR2: MNHEY and SVGEGT.

This clonotype was seen ten or more times. V and J are TRBV20-1 and TRBJ2-7, with TRBD2 identical over 11 bases. With V trimmed by 6 bases and J by 3 bases, 7 bases remained unmatched. The CDR3 is 14 residues long. Germline values: CDR1 DFQATT, CDR2 SNEGSKA (reference sequence). The CDR3 spells CSAIAGGDSYEQYF. CDR3 bases: TGCAGTGCAATAGCGGGAGGGGATAGCTACGAGCAGTACTTC.

This clonotype occurred many times. The chain joins TRBV7-9 to TRBJ1-1; 7 positions match TRBD1. V lost 4 bases, J lost 1 base, and 9 bases stayed unmatched. The CDR3 covers 16 residues. CDR1 and CDR2 from the germline V gene are SEHNR and FQNEAQ (reference sequence). The chain's CDR3 is CASSSLQGERNTEAFF. In DNA form, the CDR3 reads TGTGCCAGCAGCTCCCTTCAGGGGGAAAGGAACACTGAAGCTTTCTTT.

A few counts support this clonotype. This chain uses TRBV5-1 with TRBJ1-1; D unresolved. This CDR3 has 14 residues. Trimming took off 0 bases at V and 5 bases at J, with 11 bases between the two ends. Germline V lookup: CDR1 SGHRS, CDR2 YFSETQ. CDR3 sequence: CASSLAGERTEAFF. CDR3 bases: TGCGCCAGCAGCTTGGCCGGCGAGAGGACTGAAGCTTTCTTT.

CDR3 amino acids: CASSSDGGPNQPQHF. The CDR3 nucleotides read TGTGCCAGCAGCTCCGACGGAGGGCCCAATCAGCCCCAGCATTTT. The chain employs TRBV11-1 and TRBJ1-5; D gene uncertain. Per the germline V gene, CDR1 is SGHAT and CDR2 is FQDESV (reference sequence). This CDR3 spans 15 amino acids. Trimming took off 4 bases at V and 3 bases at J, with 13 bases between the two ends.

This clonotype has a count of ten or more. This rearrangement joins TRBV19 to TRBJ2-5; D unresolved. V shed 4 bases and J shed 7 bases, with 10 bases lying between them. There are 12 residues in the CDR3. In germline, CDR1 is LNHDA, CDR2 SQIVND (reference sequence). The CDR3 sequence: CASSSQPGTQYF. Written as DNA, the CDR3 is TGTGCCAGTAGTAGCCAGCCGGGGACCCAGTACTTC.